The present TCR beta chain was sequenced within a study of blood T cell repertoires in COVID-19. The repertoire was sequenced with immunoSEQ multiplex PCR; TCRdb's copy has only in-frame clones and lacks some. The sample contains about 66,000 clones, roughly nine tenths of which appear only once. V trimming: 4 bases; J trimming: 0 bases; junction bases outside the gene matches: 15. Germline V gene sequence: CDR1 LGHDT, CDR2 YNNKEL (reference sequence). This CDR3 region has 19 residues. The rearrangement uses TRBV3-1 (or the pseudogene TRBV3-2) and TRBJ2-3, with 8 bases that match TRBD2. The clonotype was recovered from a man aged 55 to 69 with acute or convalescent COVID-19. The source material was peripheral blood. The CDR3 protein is CASSRYGAAGGSSTDTQYF. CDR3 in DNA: TGTGCCAGCAGCCGTTACGGGGCGGCGGGGGGATCTAGCACAGATACGCAGTATTTT.